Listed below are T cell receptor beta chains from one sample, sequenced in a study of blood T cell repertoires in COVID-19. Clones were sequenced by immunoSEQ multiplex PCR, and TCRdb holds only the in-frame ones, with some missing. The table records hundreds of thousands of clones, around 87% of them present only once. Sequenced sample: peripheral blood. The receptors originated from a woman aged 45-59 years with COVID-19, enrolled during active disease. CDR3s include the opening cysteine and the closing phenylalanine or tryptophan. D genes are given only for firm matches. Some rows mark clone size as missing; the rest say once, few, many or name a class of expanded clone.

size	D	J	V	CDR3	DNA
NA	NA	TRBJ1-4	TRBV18	CASSLSGATNEKLFF	TGTGCCAGCTCCCTCTCCGGAGCAACTAATGAAAAACTGTTTTTT
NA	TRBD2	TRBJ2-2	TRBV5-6	CASSLGLAGATGELFF	TGTGCCAGCAGCTTGGGGCTAGCGGGAGCAACCGGGGAGCTGTTTTTT
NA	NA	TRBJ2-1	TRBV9	CASSAGGGSGFSSSYNEQFF	TGTGCCAGCAGCGCGGGGGGCGGGAGTGGTTTTTCGAGCTCCTACAATGAGCAGTTCTTC
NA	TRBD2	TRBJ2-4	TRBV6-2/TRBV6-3	CASSSTSGRARDIQYF	TGTGCCAGCAGTTCTACTAGCGGGAGGGCCCGAGACATTCAGTACTTC
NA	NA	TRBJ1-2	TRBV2	CASSLAGITYGYTF	TGTGCCAGCAGTTTGGCAGGGATAACCTATGGCTACACCTTC
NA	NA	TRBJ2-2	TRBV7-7	CASKTGNTGELFF	TGTGCTAGCAAGACAGGGAACACCGGGGAGCTGTTTTTT
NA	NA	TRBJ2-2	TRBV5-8	CASTTAGELFF	TGTGCCAGCACTACGGCCGGGGAGCTGTTTTTT
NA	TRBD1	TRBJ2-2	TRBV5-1	CASSLAGRQGRSGELFF	TGCGCCAGCAGCTTGGCAGGTAGACAGGGGAGATCCGGGGAGCTGTTTTTT
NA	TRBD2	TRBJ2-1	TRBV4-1	CASSQDRYRLAGGHVTGEQFF	TGCGCCAGCAGCCAAGATCGTTATAGACTAGCGGGAGGGCACGTTACCGGGGAGCAGTTCTTC
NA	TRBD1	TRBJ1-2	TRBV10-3	CAISEEGGTGLYGYTF	TGTGCCATCAGTGAGGAGGGAGGGACAGGGCTCTATGGCTACACCTTC
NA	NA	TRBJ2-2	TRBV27	CASSLMFLNTGELFF	TGTGCCAGCAGTTTAATGTTTCTCAACACCGGGGAGCTGTTTTTT
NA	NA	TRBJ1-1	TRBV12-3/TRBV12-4	CASSPAGTEAFF	TGTGCCAGCAGTCCTGCGGGAACTGAAGCTTTCTTT
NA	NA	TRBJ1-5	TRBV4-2	CASSQVPFSNQPQHF	TGTGCCAGCAGCCAAGTCCCCTTTAGCAATCAGCCCCAGCATTTT
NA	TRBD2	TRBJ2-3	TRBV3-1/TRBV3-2	CASSRLGLAGGRDTQYF	TGTGCCAGCAGCCGCCTAGGGCTAGCGGGAGGGCGGGATACGCAGTATTTT
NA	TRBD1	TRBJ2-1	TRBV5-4	CASRSDRGSYNEQFF	TGTGCCAGCAGGTCTGACAGGGGCTCCTACAATGAGCAGTTCTTC
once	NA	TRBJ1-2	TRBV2	CASNEDSRRGYTF	TGTGCCAGCAATGAGGACTCCCGGCGGGGCTACACCTTC
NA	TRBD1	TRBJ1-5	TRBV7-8	CASSRQGASNQPQHF	TGTGCCAGCAGCAGACAGGGGGCAAGCAATCAGCCCCAGCATTTT
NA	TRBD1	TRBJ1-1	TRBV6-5	CASSFAGGRTEAFF	TGTGCCAGCAGTTTCGCAGGGGGACGGACTGAAGCTTTCTTT
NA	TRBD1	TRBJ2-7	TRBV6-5	CASSFRQGLYEQYF	TGTGCCAGCAGTTTCCGACAGGGGCTTTACGAGCAGTACTTC
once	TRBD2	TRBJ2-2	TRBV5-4	CASSLGLAENTGELFF	TGTGCCAGCAGCTTGGGGCTAGCGGAGAACACCGGGGAGCTGTTTTTT
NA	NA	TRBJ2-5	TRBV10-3	CAISESLVDVTQYF	TGTGCCATCAGTGAGTCGTTGGTAGATGTGACCCAGTACTTC
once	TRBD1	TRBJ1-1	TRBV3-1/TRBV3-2	CASSPRTGGSNTEAFF	TGTGCCAGCAGCCCCCGGACAGGGGGCTCCAACACTGAAGCTTTCTTT